The rows below give T cell receptor beta chains drawn from one sample of a study of cytomegalovirus exposure and HLA in healthy donors. The repertoire was sequenced with immunoSEQ multiplex PCR; TCRdb's copy has only in-frame clones and lacks some. The repertoire table contains tens of thousands of clones. The sequencing sample was made of PBMCs. The source is a woman aged 55-69 years in good health and CMV-seronegative. CDR3s include the opening cysteine and the closing phenylalanine or tryptophan. The order of the fields is V gene, J gene, D gene, CDR3 DNA, CDR3 protein. D genes are given only for firm matches.

v_call: TRBV6-5
j_call: TRBJ2-7
d_call: TRBD2
cdr3_nt: TGTGCCAGCACCACGGGGGGAAGCGGGGCCTACGAGCAGTACTTC
cdr3_aa: CASTTGGSGAYEQYF

v_call: TRBV2
j_call: TRBJ2-3
d_call: -
cdr3_nt: TGTGCCAGCAGTGACACTTCTCGAGCGGATACGCAGTATTTT
cdr3_aa: CASSDTSRADTQYF

v_call: TRBV5-1
j_call: TRBJ1-4
d_call: -
cdr3_nt: TGCGCCAGCAGCCAAGAGACAGCCCAAAATGAAAAACTGTTTTTT
cdr3_aa: CASSQETAQNEKLFF

v_call: TRBV4-2
j_call: TRBJ2-2
d_call: TRBD2
cdr3_nt: TGTGCCAGCAGCCGAGAGGGGACTAGCGTTTCGAACACCGGGGAGCTGTTTTTT
cdr3_aa: CASSREGTSVSNTGELFF

v_call: TRBV5-1
j_call: TRBJ2-1
d_call: TRBD1
cdr3_nt: TGCGCCAGCAGCTTGGGGACAGGGCCCTACAATGAGCAGTTCTTC
cdr3_aa: CASSLGTGPYNEQFF

v_call: TRBV6-6
j_call: TRBJ1-4
d_call: TRBD1
cdr3_nt: TGTGCCAGCAGCTGGACAGGGGGGAAACTGTTTTTT
cdr3_aa: CASSWTGGKLFF

v_call: TRBV6-1
j_call: TRBJ2-3
d_call: -
cdr3_nt: TGTGCCAGCAGTGAAGTCCGGCTTTTTGCCCGGGCAGATACGCAGTATTTT
cdr3_aa: CASSEVRLFARADTQYF

v_call: TRBV6-5
j_call: TRBJ2-7
d_call: TRBD1
cdr3_nt: TGTGCCAGCAGCCAACAGGGGGCTTACTACGAGCAGTACTTC
cdr3_aa: CASSQQGAYYEQYF

v_call: TRBV6-5
j_call: TRBJ2-5
d_call: -
cdr3_nt: TGTGCCAGCACCCGAGCAAGGGGGGGGGATCAGAAGCAGTACTTC
cdr3_aa: CASTRARGGDQKQYF

v_call: TRBV10-3
j_call: TRBJ2-7
d_call: -
cdr3_nt: TGTGCCACCCTGACCCGCCCGGACTCCTACGAGCAGTACTTC
cdr3_aa: CATLTRPDSYEQYF

v_call: TRBV10-3
j_call: TRBJ2-5
d_call: -
cdr3_nt: TGTGCCATCAGTGTTAATATACAAGAGACCCAGTACTTC
cdr3_aa: CAISVNIQETQYF

v_call: TRBV19
j_call: TRBJ1-5
d_call: -
cdr3_nt: TGTGCCAGTAGTATTGGGCCGGGGGGGGAGTTCGGCAATCAGCCCCAGCATTTT
cdr3_aa: CASSIGPGGEFGNQPQHF

v_call: TRBV6-4
j_call: TRBJ2-1
d_call: TRBD2
cdr3_nt: TGTGCCAGCAGCCTAGCGGGAGACTCCTACAATGAGCAGTTCTTC
cdr3_aa: CASSLAGDSYNEQFF

v_call: TRBV2
j_call: TRBJ2-7
d_call: TRBD2
cdr3_nt: TGTGCCAGCAGTGACGAGTTTAGGCTAGCGGGAGTCGTCTACGAGCAGTACTTC
cdr3_aa: CASSDEFRLAGVVYEQYF

v_call: TRBV4-1
j_call: TRBJ2-7
d_call: -
cdr3_nt: TGCGCCAGCAGCCAATCCCAGCGGGCCTACGAGCAGTACTTC
cdr3_aa: CASSQSQRAYEQYF

v_call: TRBV27
j_call: TRBJ2-1
d_call: -
cdr3_nt: TGTGCCAGCAGACGGTTTAGCTCCTACAATGAGCAGTTCTTC
cdr3_aa: CASRRFSSYNEQFF

v_call: TRBV7-2
j_call: TRBJ2-2
d_call: TRBD2
cdr3_nt: TGTGCCAGCAGCATTACTAGCGGGAGGAACACCGGGGAGCTGTTTTTT
cdr3_aa: CASSITSGRNTGELFF

v_call: TRBV19
j_call: TRBJ2-1
d_call: TRBD1
cdr3_nt: TGTGCCAGTAGTAGACAGGGATTCGATGAGCAGTTCTTC
cdr3_aa: CASSRQGFDEQFF

v_call: TRBV9
j_call: TRBJ2-1
d_call: TRBD1
cdr3_nt: TGTGCCAGCAGCGTAGAGGGACAGGGGTTCATCTCCTACAATGAGCAGTTCTTC
cdr3_aa: CASSVEGQGFISYNEQFF

v_call: TRBV5-5
j_call: TRBJ2-5
d_call: -
cdr3_nt: TGTGCCAGCAGCTTGTTCTCTCGGGACATCGGGACCCAGTACTTC
cdr3_aa: CASSLFSRDIGTQYF

v_call: TRBV18
j_call: TRBJ2-1
d_call: TRBD1
cdr3_nt: TGTGCCAGCTCACTGTTCTCCGGGACAGGGGTTTCAGAGCAGTTCTTC
cdr3_aa: CASSLFSGTGVSEQFF

v_call: TRBV2
j_call: TRBJ2-1
d_call: -
cdr3_nt: TGTGCCAGCAGTTTCTCCGAGGGGAGGCCCTCCTACAATGAGCAGTTCTTC
cdr3_aa: CASSFSEGRPSYNEQFF